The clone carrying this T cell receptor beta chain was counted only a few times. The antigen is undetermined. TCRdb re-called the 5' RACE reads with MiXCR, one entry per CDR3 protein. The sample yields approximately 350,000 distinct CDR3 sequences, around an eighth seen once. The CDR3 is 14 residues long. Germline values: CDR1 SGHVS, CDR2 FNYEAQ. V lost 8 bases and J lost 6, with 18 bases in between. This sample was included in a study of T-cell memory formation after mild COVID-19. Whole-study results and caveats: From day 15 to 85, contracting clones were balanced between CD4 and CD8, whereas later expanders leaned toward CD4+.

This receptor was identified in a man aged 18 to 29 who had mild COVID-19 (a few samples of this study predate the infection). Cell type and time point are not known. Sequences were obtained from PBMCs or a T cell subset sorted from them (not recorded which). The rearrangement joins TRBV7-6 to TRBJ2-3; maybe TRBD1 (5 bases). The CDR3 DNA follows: TGTGCCAGCGGTTGGACATCCTCGCGGGATACGCAGTATTTT. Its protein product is CASGWTSSRDTQYF.